Each of the 18 T cell receptor beta chains below was sequenced from the same sample in a study of blood T cell repertoires in COVID-19. The assay was immunoSEQ multiplex PCR, and TCRdb's table has in-frame clones only and misses some. Counted here are tens of thousands of clones, about 84% occurring once; the ten biggest clones make up 5.5% to 7%. The material sequenced was peripheral blood. The receptors originated from an older woman with acute or convalescent COVID-19.

This clone was recorded only once. The chain carries TRBV6-1 and TRBJ2-1; D perhaps matches TRBD2 (7 bases). CDR1 and CDR2 (germline): MNHNS, SASEGT. This CDR3 has 16 residues. With 0 bases removed from V and 4 bases from J, the gap between germline ends came to 13 bases. CDR3: CASSEARGGRYNEQFF. CDR3 bases: TGTGCCAGCAGTGAAGCAAGGGGGGGGAGGTACAATGAGCAGTTCTTC.

The rearrangement links TRBV7-2 to TRBJ2-7; 7 bases align to TRBD2. There are 16 residues in the CDR3. V was pared by 5 bases and J by 3 bases, with 13 bases of the junction left unmatched. Germline V gene data show CDR1 as SGHTA and CDR2 as FQGNSA. As DNA, the CDR3 is TGTGCCAGCAGCCCGACAAGGGCTAGCGGTAACTACGAGCAGTACTTC. As protein: CASSPTRASGNYEQYF.

The J gene is TRBJ1-3, the V gene TRBV5-1; D remains unclear. Trimming took off 2 bases at V and 1 base at J, with 7 bases between the two ends. Germline CDR1 reads SGHRS; CDR2 reads YFSETQ. CDR3 length equals 14 residues. DNA for the CDR3: TGCGCCAGCAGCTTTTCCGGGTCTGGAAACACCATATATTTT. It yields the protein CASSFSGSGNTIYF.

This clone showed up just a few times. The chain has TRBV5-1 and TRBJ2-7; 7 positions agree with TRBD2. In germline, CDR1 is SGHRS, CDR2 YFSETQ. The CDR3 is made up of 16 amino acids. The trim removed 2 bases at V and 2 bases at J, leaving 10 bases unmatched. CDR3 bases: TGCGCCAGCAGCTTCGGACATCCTAGCGGACCCTACGAGCAGTACTTC. It encodes CASSFGHPSGPYEQYF.

V and J are TRBV11-2 and TRBJ1-6; no reliable D call. CDR3 size: 15 residues. Germline V gene data show CDR1 as SGHAT and CDR2 as FQNNGV. V was pared by 6 bases and J by 7 bases, with 16 bases between. The CDR3 nucleotides read TGTGCCAGCAGGCCCCCGGGGAAAAGAAATTCACCCCTCCACTTT. It yields the protein CASRPPGKRNSPLHF. Variable domain in full (rest from reference TRBV11-2 and TRBJ1-6): EAGVAQSPRYKIIEKRQSVAFWCNPISGHATLYWYQQILGQGPKLLIQFQNNGVVDDSQLPKDRFSAERLKGVDSTLKIQPAKLEDSAVYLCASRPPGKRNSPLHFGNGTRLTVT.

The rearrangement uses TRBV12-3 or TRBV12-4 and TRBJ1-5; no clear D. Trimming took 5 bases from V and 7 from J, leaving 12 bases between them. The CDR3 totals 13 residues. The chain's CDR3 is CASSRYRNQPQHF. The CDR3 DNA is TGTGCCAGCAGTCGCTACCGTAACCAGCCCCAGCATTTT.

The chain has TRBV4-3 and TRBJ2-3, with D possibly matching TRBD2 (6 bases). V lost 1 base and J lost 0, with 11 bases in between. Per the germline V gene, CDR1 is LGHNA and CDR2 is YSLEER. CDR3 size: 16 residues. The CDR3 DNA sequence: TGCGCCAGCAGCCAAGGTTCAAGCGGGAGCACAGATACGCAGTATTTT. As protein: CASSQGSSGSTDTQYF.

This chain uses TRBV19 with TRBJ2-1, with D perhaps TRBD1 (6 bases). Germline lookup yields CDR1 LNHDA and CDR2 SQIVND (reference sequence). The CDR3 is 14 amino acids. V lost 8 bases and J lost 6, with 17 bases in between. The CDR3 loop reads CASQGGMRTNEQFF. DNA of the CDR3: TGTGCCAGTCAAGGGGGTATGCGGACCAATGAGCAGTTCTTC.

The chain has TRBV3-1 (or the pseudogene TRBV3-2) and TRBJ1-2, with a weak D call TRBD1 (5 bases). Looked up from germline, CDR1 is LGHDT and CDR2 is YNNKEL (reference sequence). Trimming shortened V by 6 bases and J by 1 base, and 9 bases separated the two germline ends. This CDR3 is 13 amino acids long. In DNA, the CDR3 is TGTGCCAGCAGGGGACTTCTTAACTATGGCTACACCTTC. Translating it yields CASRGLLNYGYTF.

The chain joins TRBV21-1 to TRBJ2-7; the D segment call TRBD2 is taken from the table without a DNA check. TRBV21-1 is an annotated pseudogene. CDR3 length equals 13 residues. CDR3: CASSKPSRDEQYF. As DNA, the CDR3 is TGTGCCAGCAGCAAGCCCTCCCGGGACGAGCAGTACTTC.

The V and J genes are TRBV9 and TRBJ2-3; D not certain. The CDR3 runs to 12 residues. V was trimmed by 6 bases and J by 6 bases, leaving 11 bases between them. Looked up from germline, CDR1 is SGDLS and CDR2 is YYNGEE. CDR3 nucleotide sequence: TGTGCCAGCAATCATCCCCGGGATACGCAGTATTTT. Translated, it gives CASNHPRDTQYF.

In its sample, this clone was seen once. The rearrangement joins TRBV6-6 to TRBJ2-3; the D is unclear. Germline CDR1 and CDR2: MNHNY and SVGAGI (reference sequence). With 3 bases removed from V and 4 bases from J, the gap between germline ends came to 11 bases. This CDR3 has 14 amino acids. CDR3 amino acids: CASSYRMESDTQYF. CDR3 in DNA: TGTGCCAGCAGTTATCGCATGGAGTCAGATACGCAGTATTTT.

This clone is termed medium-sized. The V gene is TRBV16, the J gene TRBJ2-1; 10 bases agree with TRBD2. CDR3 length: 16 residues. The junction had 5 bases not matched to a gene; V was cut back by 0 bases and J by 6 bases. Germline V gene sequence: CDR1 KGHSY, CDR2 FQNENV. For the CDR3, the DNA is TGTGCCAGCAGCCAATCGGTAGCGGGGGGTCTCAATGAGCAGTTCTTC. Translation: CASSQSVAGGLNEQFF. Variable domain in full (rest from reference TRBV16 and TRBJ2-1): GEEVAQTPKHLVRGEGQKAKLYCAPIKGHSYVFWYQQVLKNEFKFLISFQNENVFDETGMPKERFSAKCLPNSPCSLEIQATKLEDSAVYFCASSQSVAGGLNEQFFGPGTRLTVL.

This clone was observed a few times. The chain recombines TRBV6-5 with TRBJ1-2; D unclear. The CDR3 spans 14 residues. The germline gives CDR1 MNHEY, CDR2 SVGAGI. Trimming removed 5 bases at V and 1 base at J, with 11 bases between. This CDR3 is CASSIRGFNYGYTF. The CDR3 DNA reads as TGTGCCAGCAGTATACGGGGATTTAACTATGGCTACACCTTC.

The chain combines TRBV24-1 with TRBJ2-1, with TRBD1 matching 9 bases. Germline CDR1 KGHDR, CDR2 SFDVKD. V was pared by 4 bases and J by 4 bases, with 4 bases of the junction left unmatched. The CDR3 runs 15 residues. CDR3 protein: CATSDPQGAYNEQFF. The CDR3 DNA reads as TGTGCCACCAGTGACCCACAGGGGGCTTACAATGAGCAGTTCTTC.

This clone was observed once. The gene calls are TRBV3-1 (or the pseudogene TRBV3-2) and TRBJ2-3; 8 bases are shared with TRBD2. This CDR3 has 16 residues. Germline V CDR1 and CDR2: LGHDT, YNNKEL (reference sequence). Trimming removed 4 bases from V and 0 bases from J; junction bases left unmatched: 6. DNA of the CDR3: TGTGCCAGCAGCCCGGAGAGCGGGAGTAGCACAGATACGCAGTATTTT. Amino acid sequence: CASSPESGSSTDTQYF.

Comments on this clone: With a much larger clone just one base away, this may be a read error. The rearrangement uses TRBV6-5 and TRBJ1-2; the match to TRBD1 covers 9 bases. The V gene's germline CDR1 is MNHEY and CDR2 SVGAGI. V was pared by 6 bases and J by 5 bases, with 4 bases of the junction left unmatched. The CDR3 is 13 amino acids. The DNA of the CDR3 is TGTGCCAGCAGCCGGGGACAGGGATATGGCTACACCTTC. Translated, it gives CASSRGQGYGYTF.

The genes are TRBV11-3 and TRBJ2-1, with 12 bases aligning to TRBD2. There are 17 residues in the CDR3. The germline V gene has CDR1 SGHNT and CDR2 YENEEA. Losses at the gene ends were 5 bases for V and 9 bases for J; bases not matched to a gene: 14. The DNA for the CDR3 is TGTGCCAGCAGCCCGCCGATGACTAGCGGGAGACTGAGTGAGCAGTTCTTC. Translated, it gives CASSPPMTSGRLSEQFF.